The present T cell receptor beta chain was sequenced within a study of T cells in Graves' hyperthyroidism and ophthalmopathy. Across the whole study: Peripheral blood collection took place at initial diagnosis, before any treatment.

RNA transcripts provided the source from which TCR beta CDR3 regions were amplified. The primer set for the first-round RT-PCR of the TCR CDR3 was HTBI. TCRdb independently ran MiXCR on the multiplex PCR reads; one entry per CDR3 protein. The data hold around 97,000 distinct CDR3 sequences, with about 45% observed a single time. Germline V lookup: CDR1 SGHDN, CDR2 FVKESK. The CDR3 is 12 amino acids. The V end lost 2 bases, the J end lost 12 bases, and 13 bases lay between the germline ends. This clonotype was counted at least ten times. Those patients with uncontrolled infection, other autoimmune disease, pregnancy or lactation were excluded.

This TCR was sampled from a man aged 40-49 years with Graves' hyperthyroidism. V usage is TRBV14 and J usage is TRBJ1-1, with D unclear. Sequenced input: blood. CDR3 DNA: TGTGCCAGCAGCCAAACTCTGGACCCGACTTTCTTT. As protein: CASSQTLDPTFF.